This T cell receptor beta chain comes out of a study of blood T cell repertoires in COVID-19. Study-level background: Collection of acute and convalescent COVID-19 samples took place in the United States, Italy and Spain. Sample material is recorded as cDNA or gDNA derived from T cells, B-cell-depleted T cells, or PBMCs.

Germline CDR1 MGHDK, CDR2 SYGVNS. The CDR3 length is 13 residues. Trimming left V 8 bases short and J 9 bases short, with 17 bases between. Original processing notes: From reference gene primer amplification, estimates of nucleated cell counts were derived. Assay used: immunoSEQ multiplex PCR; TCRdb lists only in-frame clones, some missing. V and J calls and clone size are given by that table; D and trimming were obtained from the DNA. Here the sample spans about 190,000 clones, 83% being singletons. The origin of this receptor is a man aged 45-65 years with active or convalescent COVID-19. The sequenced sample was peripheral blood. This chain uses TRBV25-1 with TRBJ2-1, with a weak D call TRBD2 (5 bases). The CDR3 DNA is TGTGCCAGCTCCTTTGACGGTGAGGGTGAGCAGTTCTTC. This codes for CASSFDGEGEQFF.